These T cell receptor beta chains were read from a single sample in a study of neurological immune-mediated disorders. A single record per CDR3 protein comes from TCRdb applying MiXCR to the 5' RACE reads. The sample has 66,000 or so distinct CDR3 sequences, around 3.3% seen once. The sequenced material came from PBMCs. These TCRs come from a man in his forties or fifties with multiple sclerosis. The conserved cysteine and the conserved F or W are not part of the CDR3 here. The order of the fields is V gene, J gene, CDR3 protein.

TRBV21-1	TRBJ1-1	ASPGQGVTEAF
TRBV5-1	TRBJ1-5	ASSLGDGGLNQPQH
TRBV7-9	TRBJ2-5	ASSPTTGVETQY
TRBV5-6	TRBJ2-7	ASSLGLAGAYEQY
TRBV20-1	TRBJ2-4	SARGTGGREAKNIQY
TRBV10-3	TRBJ2-7	AISEEGDSYEQY
TRBV27	TRBJ1-1	ASSSHPPWQGGTEAF
TRBV29-1	TRBJ2-5	SAGTSGPRETQY
TRBV5-4	TRBJ2-3	ASSPNTDTQY
TRBV3-1	TRBJ1-1	ASSQEMGLGTEAF
TRBV12-3/TRBV12-4	TRBJ2-3	ASSQTPDTQY
TRBV5-1	TRBJ2-1	ASSGIGLAGNRNEQF
TRBV20-1	TRBJ2-5	SALAGRETQY
TRBV12-3/TRBV12-4	TRBJ2-7	ASSPQVIYEQY
TRBV24-1	TRBJ1-5	ATSDFGNQPQH
TRBV20-1	TRBJ2-1	SASGGPSYNEQF
TRBV18	TRBJ1-1	ASSPMRDTEAF
TRBV5-1	TRBJ2-7	ANSLEGRDYEQY
TRBV12-3/TRBV12-4	TRBJ2-5	ASSLGVGETQY
TRBV10-2	TRBJ2-4	ASRAGLAKNIQY
TRBV5-6	TRBJ2-5	ASSWTSGQQETQY
TRBV7-2	TRBJ2-3	ASSRLGSDTQY
TRBV5-1	TRBJ2-7	ASSSLTGGSYEQY
TRBV12-3/TRBV12-4	TRBJ2-2	ASSRLGGNTGELF
TRBV11-2	TRBJ2-1	ASSFLTGPGTNEQF
TRBV5-5	TRBJ1-6	ASSPLSSGINNSPLH
TRBV24-1	TRBJ1-1	ATSDGFNTEAF
TRBV5-1	TRBJ2-1	ASSSWTSGGGEQF
TRBV12-3/TRBV12-4	TRBJ2-1	ASSAALDLYNEQF
TRBV5-1	TRBJ2-3	ASSLAIAGEPGDTQY
TRBV2	TRBJ1-2	ASRGIMAQSGYT
TRBV3-1	TRBJ1-1	ASSQQDLKTEAF
TRBV20-1	TRBJ2-5	SASRRTGDGETQY
TRBV12-3/TRBV12-4	TRBJ2-2	ASSQPTGANTGELF
TRBV5-4	TRBJ2-7	ASSLDVKEQY
TRBV10-1	TRBJ1-1	ASRPGTANTEAF
TRBV7-2	TRBJ1-5	AAGRGVNKTQN
TRBV20-1	TRBJ2-3	SARGLAGGPTDTQY